This T cell receptor (beta chain) emerged from a study of control samples from healthy donors and cancer patients. The germline CDR1 and CDR2 sequences are SGHNT and YENEEA. The CDR3 contains 16 residues. V was pared by 3 bases and J by 1 base, with 4 bases of the junction left unmatched. Libraries were prepared by immunoSEQ multiplex PCR; TCRdb keeps only in-frame clonotypes and omits some of them. The sample consists of 260,000 or so clones, around 80% of them appearing once. The chain employs TRBV11-3 and TRBJ2-1; 9 nucleotides match TRBD2. Sequenced input: PBMCs. This receptor was taken from an older woman with lung cancer. CDR3 sequence: CASSFSGSASYNEQFF. The CDR3 DNA follows: TGTGCCAGCAGCTTTAGCGGGAGTGCGTCCTACAATGAGCAGTTCTTC.